This TCR beta chain was observed in a study of identical twins. The CDR3 length is 15 residues. Germline CDR1 is MNHEY and CDR2 is SMNVEV (reference sequence). The ends were cut back, 4 bases at V and 0 bases at J, with 11 bases in the middle. Overall study results and limits: Conclusions leaned on cross-sectional statistical analysis and did not track the same donors over time.

Only one count was recorded for this clonotype. Antigen specificity is unknown. In TCRdb, the 5' RACE reads were re-called with MiXCR into one record per CDR3 protein. The sample lists more than 1.5 million distinct CDR3 sequences; around a third were seen once. The chain employs TRBV27 and TRBJ2-3, with D unresolved. The source is a newborn girl in good health. The sequenced material came from cord blood. CDR3 in DNA: TGTGCCAGCAGTTCCCGGGTTCGGAGCACAGATACGCAGTATTTT. Protein product: CASSSRVRSTDTQYF.